Each of the 11 T cell receptor beta chains below was sequenced from the same sample in a study of cytomegalovirus exposure and HLA in healthy donors. PCR primers comprised 60 Vbeta and 13 Jbeta primers. Repertoires were generated with immunoSEQ multiplex PCR, while TCRdb's copy carries only in-frame clones and drops some. The repertoire includes about 83,000 clones, around 76% of them detected once, and around 6.4% sits in the top ten. The sample consisted of PBMCs. The source is a man between 18 and 35 years old in good health and CMV-seropositive.

CDR3 residues: CATSLAGLSGNTIYF. For the CDR3, the DNA is TGTGCCACCTCACTTGCGGGTCTTTCTGGAAACACCATATATTTT. The rearrangement links TRBV2 to TRBJ1-3; D uncertain. In germline, CDR1 is SNHLY, CDR2 FYNNEI. The CDR3 has 15 amino acids. The V end was cut by 10 bases, the J end by 1 base, with 17 bases between.

V gene TRBV28 combines with J gene TRBJ1-4; D gene unclear. V was pared by 3 bases and J by 6 bases, with 5 bases between. Germline V gives CDR1 MDHEN, CDR2 SYDVKM. The CDR3 extends over 12 amino acids. CDR3 bases: TGTGCCAGCAGTTTCCCAGATGAAAAACTGTTTTTT. It is translated as CASSFPDEKLFF. The full variable domain, its missing parts supplied by reference TRBV28 and TRBJ1-4, is DVKVTQSSRYLVKRTGEKVFLECVQDMDHENMFWYRQDPGLGLRLIYFSYDVKMKEKGDIPEGYSVSREKKERFSLILESASTNQTSMYLCASSFPDEKLFFGSGTQLSVL.

The J gene is TRBJ2-7, the V gene TRBV5-1; possibly TRBD2 for D (6 bases). The germline V gene encodes CDR1 SGHRS and CDR2 YFSETQ. The CDR3 totals 15 residues. The germline V and J ends were trimmed by 0 bases and 2 bases, with 12 bases remaining between them. The DNA for the CDR3 is TGCGCCAGCAGCTTGGTTGGGGGGTTGGCCTACGAGCAGTACTTC. Translated, it gives CASSLVGGLAYEQYF.

This clone was observed a few times. V and J are TRBV5-6 and TRBJ1-5; TRBD1 matches at 7 bases. The germline CDR1 and CDR2 sequences are SGHDT and YYEEEE. Trimming removed 3 bases from V and 0 bases from J; junction bases left unmatched: 6. This CDR3 is 16 amino acids long. In DNA form, the CDR3 reads TGTGCCAGCAGCTCTTCAGGGGGTATTAGCAATCAGCCCCAGCATTTT. This encodes CASSSSGGISNQPQHF.

Only a few counts were recorded for this clone. The chain joins TRBV5-6 to TRBJ2-5; no definite D call. The germline V gene encodes CDR1 SGHDT and CDR2 YYEEEE. The CDR3 runs 15 residues. Trimming left V 7 bases short and J 0 bases short, with 16 bases between. This CDR3 is CASRSRGWYQETQYF. CDR3 DNA: TGTGCCAGCCGTTCCCGAGGCTGGTACCAAGAGACCCAGTACTTC.

This chain joins TRBV4-1 and TRBJ1-4; 10 bases match TRBD1. The CDR3 length is 15 residues. Germline assignment: CDR1 MGHRA and CDR2 YSYEKL. The V gene end was trimmed by 0 bases and the J gene end by 10 bases; junction bases not matched to a gene: 5. CDR3 nucleotides: TGCGCCAGCAGCCAAGAGGGGACAGGGGAAGGAAAACTGTTTTTT. This gives the protein CASSQEGTGEGKLFF.

The genes are TRBV28 and TRBJ2-3; perhaps TRBD2 as D (6 bases). V gave up 3 bases and J gave up 0 bases, with 10 bases separating them. The germline gives CDR1 MDHEN, CDR2 SYDVKM. This CDR3 contains 15 residues. CDR3 coding DNA: TGTGCCAGCAGTTTGTCGGGGACTAGCACAGATACGCAGTATTTT. It translates to CASSLSGTSTDTQYF.

This chain links TRBV7-9 with TRBJ1-2; D may be TRBD1 (5 bases). CDR3 length equals 15 residues. Per germline, CDR1 SEHNR and CDR2 FQNEAQ (reference sequence). Trimming took 0 bases from V and 4 from J, leaving 12 bases between them. The DNA for the CDR3 is TGTGCCAGCAGCTTAGCGCCCGGACAACGCTATGGCTACACCTTC. Translating gives CASSLAPGQRYGYTF.

This clone was observed a handful of times. This chain connects TRBV6-6 to TRBJ1-4; D might be TRBD1 (5 bases). Germline CDR1 reads MNHNY; CDR2 reads SVGAGI (reference sequence). V lost 6 bases and J 10 bases, leaving 18 bases between the germline ends. The CDR3 covers 14 residues. The CDR3 coding sequence is TGTGCCAGCAGCTCCGGGACTCCTAAGGGAAAACTGTTTTTT. It translates to CASSSGTPKGKLFF.

The table lists this clone with a count of one. V usage is TRBV10-3 and J usage is TRBJ2-5, with D possibly being TRBD1 (6 bases). CDR3 length: 12 residues. Deletions cut 3 bases from V and 5 bases from J, with 7 bases between. CDR1 is ENHRY and CDR2 is SYGVKD in the germline V gene. This chain's CDR3 is CAISEGGETQYF. The DNA for the CDR3 is TGTGCCATCAGTGAAGGGGGTGAGACCCAGTACTTC.

This chain links TRBV13 with TRBJ2-2; 11 bases are shared with TRBD2. This CDR3 is built from 19 residues. J was trimmed by 4 bases and V by 2 bases; bases with no gene match: 12. Germline CDR1 PRHDT, CDR2 FYEKMQ (reference sequence). The CDR3 region has the DNA TGTGCCAGCAGCTTACCCTCTAGCGGGAGGACCGGTCCCACCGGGGAGCTGTTTTTT. Protein sequence: CASSLPSSGRTGPTGELFF.